The source of this T cell receptor (beta chain) is a study of T-cell memory formation after mild COVID-19. Findings and limits, study-wide: Contracting clones, day 15 to 85, had balanced CD4/CD8, and later expanders favored CD4+. The study found contracting CD4+ clones mainly in CM and EM and contracting CD8+ clones in EMRA. Cross-reactive memory seemingly joined, as some responding clones were found in pre-infection memory.

This CDR3 has 14 residues. Trimming stripped 3 bases from V and 3 bases from J, with 11 bases between. 5'RACE primed at constant segments yielded TCR alpha and TCR beta cDNA libraries bearing sample barcodes and UMIs. TCRdb processed the 5' RACE reads anew with MiXCR; each CDR3 protein has one entry. This sample carries just over 50,000 distinct CDR3 sequences, approximately 9.1% of them seen once, and the ten largest clones take 12%. This clonotype was observed a few times. Antigen unknown. The sample comprised PBMCs or a T cell subset sorted from them (not recorded which). The TCR was taken from an adult woman who had mild COVID-19 (a few samples of this study predate the infection). Cell type and time point are not known. The chain joins TRBV12-3 or TRBV12-4 to TRBJ2-5; no definite D call. CDR3 coding DNA: TGTGCCAGCAGTTTCAGTGGCTTGAAAGAGACCCAGTACTTC. Translating gives CASSFSGLKETQYF.